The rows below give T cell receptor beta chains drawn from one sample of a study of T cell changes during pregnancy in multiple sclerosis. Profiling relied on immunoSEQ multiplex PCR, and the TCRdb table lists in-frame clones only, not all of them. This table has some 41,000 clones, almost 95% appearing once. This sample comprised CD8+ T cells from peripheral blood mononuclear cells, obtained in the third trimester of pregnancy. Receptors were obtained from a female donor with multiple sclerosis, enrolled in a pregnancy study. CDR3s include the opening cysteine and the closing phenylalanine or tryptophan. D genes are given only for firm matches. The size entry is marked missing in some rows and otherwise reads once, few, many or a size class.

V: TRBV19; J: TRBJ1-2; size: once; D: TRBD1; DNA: TGTGCCAGTAGTGGGCAGGGGGGCTATGGCTACACCTTC; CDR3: CASSGQGGYGYTF
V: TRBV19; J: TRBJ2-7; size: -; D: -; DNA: TGTGCCAGTAGTCTCGGACAGCCCTACGAGCAGTACTTC; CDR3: CASSLGQPYEQYF
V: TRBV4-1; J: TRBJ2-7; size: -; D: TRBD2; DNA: TGCGCCAGCAGCCAAGATCGAGCGGGGGGGATTGGGCACGAGCAGTACTTC; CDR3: CASSQDRAGGIGHEQYF
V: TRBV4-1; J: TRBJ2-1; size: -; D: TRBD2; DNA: TGCGCCAGCAGCCCCCGCTTGGGAAGCGGGGGAAAGAACTACAATGAGCAGTTCTTC; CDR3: CASSPRLGSGGKNYNEQFF
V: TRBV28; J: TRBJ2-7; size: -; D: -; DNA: TGTGCCAGCTGCCCGTCCGGGACTCGCGAGCAGTACTTC; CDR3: CASCPSGTREQYF
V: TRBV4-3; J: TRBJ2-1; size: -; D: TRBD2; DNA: TGCGCCATCATCAAGGGGACTAGAAACCATAATGAGCAGTTCTTC; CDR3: CAIIKGTRNHNEQFF
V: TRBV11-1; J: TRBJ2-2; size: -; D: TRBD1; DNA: TGTGCCAGCAGCTCCCCCCTCCGGGACAGGGGGCCAGGCGGGGAGCTGTTTTTT; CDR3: CASSSPLRDRGPGGELFF
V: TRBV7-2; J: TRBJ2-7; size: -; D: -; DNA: TGTGCCAGCAGCTTAATGCACAGGTCCTACGAGCAGTACTTC; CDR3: CASSLMHRSYEQYF
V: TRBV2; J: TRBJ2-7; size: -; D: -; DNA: TGTGCCAGCAGAGAACGAGGTACCTACGAGCAGTACTTC; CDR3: CASRERGTYEQYF
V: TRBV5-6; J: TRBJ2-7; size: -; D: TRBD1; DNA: TGTGCCAGCAGCTCAGGACAGGGGGGCGTAAGGGAGCAGTACTTC; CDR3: CASSSGQGGVREQYF
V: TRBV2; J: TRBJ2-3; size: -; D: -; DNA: TGTGCCAGCAGTGAAGTTAGCGGAGCTAGCACAGATACGCAGTATTTT; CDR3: CASSEVSGASTDTQYF
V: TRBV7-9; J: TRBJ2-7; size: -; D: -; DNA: TGTGCCAGCAGCTCACCAGAAGCGGAGGTTAACTACGAGCAGTACTTC; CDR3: CASSSPEAEVNYEQYF
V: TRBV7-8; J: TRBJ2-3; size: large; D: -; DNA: TGTGCCAGCAGCTTAGGTACAGGGCTTACAGATACGCAGTATTTT; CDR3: CASSLGTGLTDTQYF
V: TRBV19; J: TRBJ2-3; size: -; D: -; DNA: TGTGCCAGTAGTGTCCTAAGCACAGATACGCAGTATTTT; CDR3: CASSVLSTDTQYF
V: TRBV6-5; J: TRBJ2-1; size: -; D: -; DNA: TGTGCCAGCAGTTACGAGAGCTCCTACAATGAGCAGTTCTTC; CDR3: CASSYESSYNEQFF
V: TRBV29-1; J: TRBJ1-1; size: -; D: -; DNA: TGCAGCGTTGACCCCGGTCAGGGTAACACTGAAGCTTTCTTT; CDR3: CSVDPGQGNTEAFF
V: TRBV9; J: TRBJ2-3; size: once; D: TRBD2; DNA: TGTGCCAGCAGCTATAGCGGGAGGGGAACAGATACGCAGTATTTT; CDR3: CASSYSGRGTDTQYF
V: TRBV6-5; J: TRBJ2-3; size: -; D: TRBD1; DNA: TGTGCCAGCAGCATCCAGGGGGCCCCCACAGATACGCAGTATTTT; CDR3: CASSIQGAPTDTQYF
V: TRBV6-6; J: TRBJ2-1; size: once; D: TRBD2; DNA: TGTGCCAGCGGACTAGCGGGAGGGCTCAATGAGCAGTTCTTC; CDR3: CASGLAGGLNEQFF
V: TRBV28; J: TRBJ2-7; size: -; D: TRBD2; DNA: TGTGCCAGCAGCTCCCGGGGACTAGCTCGGGCCTACGAGCAGTACTTC; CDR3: CASSSRGLARAYEQYF